This T cell receptor beta chain was sequenced during a study of blood T cell repertoires in COVID-19. Libraries were prepared by immunoSEQ multiplex PCR; TCRdb keeps only in-frame clonotypes and omits some of them. This repertoire shows fewer than 450,000 clones, 80% to 90% found once; its top ten account for roughly 6.3%. V lost 1 base and J 6 bases, leaving 10 bases between the germline ends. Germline assignment: CDR1 SGHRS and CDR2 YFSETQ. The CDR3 runs 14 residues. Enrollment of patients from Seattle took place during active infection, with longitudinal follow-up. The material sequenced was peripheral blood. The chain has TRBV5-1 and TRBJ1-4; D gene unclear. This clonotype originated in a woman aged 50 to 65 with COVID-19, enrolled during active disease. The CDR3 here is CASSLTGRDEKLFF. The CDR3, as DNA: TGCGCCAGCAGCTTGACGGGGAGGGATGAAAAACTGTTTTTT.